This T cell receptor (beta chain) appears in the sequencing data of a study of T cells in localized non-small cell lung cancer (dated by TCRdb to the early 2020s). Background on the whole study: The study examined T cell repertoires in 200 to 250 patients with early-stage NSCLC and compared tumors with uninvolved tumor-adjacent lungs. The cohort comprised roughly 240 treatment-naïve NSCLC patients with resected, localized lung tumors. The mean age of the NSCLC patients was about 67 years, with about 130 men and about a hundred women.

Results and caveats for the whole study, not just this receptor: Longer overall survival was associated with higher blood T cell density, whereas shorter survival was associated with higher adjacent-lung clonality. A median of roughly 60 of the top 100 tumor clones were detected in paired uninvolved adjacent lung, and 28 of these tumor clones were also found among the top 100 clones of the paired uninvolved adjacent lung. The highest T cell clonality was observed in uninvolved tumor-adjacent lung, where clonality exceeded that of tumor, suggesting that antigenic responses were more focused in uninvolved tumor-adjacent lung. Because of the exploratory design, TCR variables were selected using unadjusted p-values without false-discovery rate correction. Because multi-region tumor sequencing was not done, intratumor heterogeneity could not be ruled out.

The immunoSEQ Assay was used to sequence TCR beta CDR3 regions from DNA. The original methods were these. T cell density was computed as TCR beta template counts normalized to usable DNA estimated by amplifying housekeeping genes. Richness was estimated using the preseqR package, with extrapolation to 400,000 templates for PBMC samples and to 120,000 templates for tissue samples. Clonality was defined by subtracting Pielou's evenness from one. Tissue-enriched TCRs were identified through differential abundance testing performed on productive amino-acid clonotypes, with a minimum total count of 5 and an alpha of 0.1. The Jaccard Index and the Morisita Overlap Index were used to measure repertoire overlap between compartments. GLIPH grouped TCR beta CDR3s together with public tetramer-defined viral CDR3s, and a viral motif had to include at least three viral sequences and show V-gene enrichment. This immuneACCESS table, as held by TCRdb, lists in-frame sequences with V and J called but not all clones. Of the missing ones, under half trace to an unresolved V gene in checked studies; the others have no known cause. V, J and clone size were drawn from that table, and D and trimming were deduced from the DNA. In all, the sample holds about 4,400 clones, and about 34% of those were seen once. The top ten hold around 17% of the sample.

At diagnosis, peripheral blood, uninvolved tumor-adjacent lung and tumor were collected and stored as a combination of fresh-frozen and FFPE material. Compared with the rest of its sample, this clone is medium-sized (0.01 to 0.1%). This clone's antigen is unknown. Base qualities are not at hand, and no much larger clone is one base apart. From cysteine to phenylalanine, the CDR3 is 16 amino acids long. The kept DNA is CDR3 alone, 48 bases in frame from the first base. CDR1 SGHNT and CDR2 YENEEA are derived from the germline V gene. The germline ends are 14 bases apart after V is trimmed by 3 bases and J by 1 base.

This clonotype was obtained from a man aged 40-75 years with stage II squamous cell lung carcinoma. This specimen was lung tumor tissue, taken before any cancer treatment. The V and J genes are TRBV11-3 and TRBJ2-3, with the identity of the D gene unclear. The CDR3 region reads CASSFRRSRGTDTQYF. In nucleotide form, the sequence is TGTGCCAGCAGCTTTAGGCGTTCACGTGGCACAGATACGCAGTATTTT. Full variable domain (CDR3 extended with the reference TRBV11-3 and TRBJ2-3 proteins): EAGVVQSPRYKIIEKKQPVAFWCNPISGHNTLYWYLQNLGQGPELLIRYENEEAVDDSQLPKDRFSAERLKGVDSTLKIQPAELGDSAVYLCASSFRRSRGTDTQYFGPGTRLTVL.